These 13 T cell receptor beta chains share one sample of origin, sequenced in a study of CD8 T cells in Susac syndrome. A quantity of about 0.45 to 1 ug RNA underwent reverse transcription using random hexamers. TCRdb re-called the immunoSEQ multiplex PCR reads with MiXCR, one entry per CDR3 protein. Of 150,000 to 200,000 distinct CDR3 sequences in the sample, around 94% were seen once. Specimen: CD4+ T cells from PBMCs. The receptor source for this set is a human donor with Susac syndrome.

V and J are TRBV11-2 and TRBJ2-5, with D maybe TRBD1 (6 bases). V was clipped by 0 bases and J by 4 bases, with 12 bases between them. The germline V gene encodes CDR1 SGHAT and CDR2 FQNNGV. The CDR3 has 15 residues. The CDR3 protein is CASSLDGGRGETQYF. CDR3 in DNA: TGTGCCAGCAGCTTAGATGGGGGCAGGGGAGAGACCCAGTACTTC.

The chain carries TRBV2 and TRBJ2-7; no definite D call. V was clipped by 4 bases and J by 0 bases, with 7 bases between them. The CDR3 spans 13 residues. Germline loops: CDR1 SNHLY, CDR2 FYNNEI. CDR3 coding DNA: TGTGCCAGCAGTGGTGTTCTCTCCTACGAGCAGTACTTC. Residues: CASSGVLSYEQYF.

In this sample, this clonotype turned up once. The chain joins TRBV6-1 to TRBJ2-5; TRBD1 matches at 7 bases. Germline CDR1 and CDR2: MNHNS and SASEGT. The CDR3 spans 16 residues. V lost 10 bases, J lost 6 bases, and 20 bases stayed unmatched. The CDR3 here is CATYTLTGKRIKTQYF. The CDR3 nucleotides are TGTGCCACCTACACCCTGACAGGGAAGAGGATTAAGACCCAGTACTTC.

The rearrangement links TRBV6-6 to TRBJ1-1; D uncertain. Trimming shortened V by 6 bases and J by 1 base, and 6 bases separated the two germline ends. Germline V CDR1 and CDR2: MNHNY, SVGAGI (reference sequence). This CDR3 has 12 residues. The CDR3: CASRDSNTEAFF. The CDR3 DNA reads as TGTGCCAGCAGGGATTCGAACACTGAAGCTTTCTTT.

The chain joins TRBV18 to TRBJ2-7; no clear D gene. The CDR3 has 14 amino acids. Germline lookup yields CDR1 KGHSH and CDR2 LQKENI. V shed 1 base and J shed 2 bases, with 9 bases lying between them. This CDR3 reads CASSPQTQAYEQYF. Written as DNA, the CDR3 is TGTGCCAGCTCACCACAAACCCAGGCCTACGAGCAGTACTTC. Variable domain in full (rest from reference TRBV18 and TRBJ2-7): NAGVMQNPRHLVRRRGQEARLRCSPMKGHSHVYWYRQLPEEGLKFMVYLQKENIIDESGMPKERFSAEFPKEGPSILRIQQVVRGDSAAYFCASSPQTQAYEQYFGPGTRLTVT.

CDR3 protein: CASSPPGQLGYGYTF. The CDR3 nucleotides are TGTGCCAGCAGTCCGCCGGGACAGCTGGGCTATGGCTACACCTTC. J is TRBJ1-2 and V is TRBV6-5, with 7 bases lining up with TRBD1. The J segment lost 4 bases and the V segment lost 5 bases, leaving 10 bases of the junction unmatched. CDR3 length: 15 amino acids. In germline, CDR1 is MNHEY, CDR2 SVGAGI.

The chain uses TRBV29-1 and TRBJ2-6; D unclear. Trimming stripped 7 bases from V and 2 bases from J, with 9 bases between. There are 13 residues in the CDR3. Germline CDR1 and CDR2: SQVTM and ANQGSEA. The CDR3 here is CSAAATGANVLTF. The CDR3 DNA follows: TGCAGCGCTGCAGCCACTGGGGCCAACGTCCTGACTTTC.

This sequence joins TRBV6-5 and TRBJ2-5; no definite D call. Per the germline V gene, CDR1 is MNHEY and CDR2 is SVGAGI. V lost 4 bases and J lost 6, with 12 bases in between. The CDR3 loop spans 13 amino acids. The CDR3 spells CASSSWGSKTQYF. CDR3 nucleotides: TGTGCCAGCAGTTCATGGGGAAGTAAGACCCAGTACTTC.

This chain connects TRBV9 to TRBJ2-4, with 9 nucleotides matching TRBD1. Per the germline V gene, CDR1 is SGDLS and CDR2 is YYNGEE. Unmatched junction bases numbered 6, after V lost 3 bases and J lost 8 bases. The CDR3 contains 14 residues. For the CDR3, the DNA is TGTGCCAGCAGCGCGATCGACAGGGGGGACATTCAGTACTTC. Residues: CASSAIDRGDIQYF.

This chain joins TRBV5-1 and TRBJ1-1; no clear D. V dropped 2 bases and J dropped 0 bases, with 8 bases sitting between them. The germline gives CDR1 SGHRS, CDR2 YFSETQ. The CDR3 runs 14 residues. The chain's CDR3 is CASSFFGLNTEAFF. CDR3 nucleotide sequence: TGCGCCAGCAGCTTCTTCGGACTGAACACTGAAGCTTTCTTT. Full variable domain (remainder filled in from reference TRBV5-1 and TRBJ1-1): KAGVTQTPRYLIKTRGQQVTLSCSPISGHRSVSWYQQTPGQGLQFLFEYFSETQRNKGNFPGRFSGRQFSNSRSEMNVSTLELGDSALYLCASSFFGLNTEAFFGQGTRLTVV.

J is TRBJ2-3 and V is TRBV4-1; TRBD1 matches at 8 bases. Germline V gene lookup returns CDR1 MGHRA and CDR2 YSYEKL. The CDR3 consists of 16 residues. Trimming cost V 3 bases and J 4 bases; bases outside gene matches: 9. CDR3 amino acids: CASSHMGQARADTQYF. In DNA, the CDR3 is TGCGCCAGCAGCCACATGGGACAGGCACGGGCAGATACGCAGTATTTT.

This clonotype was detected once. The chain links TRBV20-1 to TRBJ1-2, with no clear D. Germline lookup yields CDR1 DFQATT and CDR2 SNEGSKA (reference sequence). The CDR3 sequence is 13 residues long. V was clipped by 1 base and J by 5 bases, with 11 bases between them. This CDR3 is CSARASSSYGYTF. DNA for the CDR3: TGCAGTGCTAGAGCCAGCAGCTCTTATGGCTACACCTTC.

The chain carries TRBV5-1 and TRBJ2-2; 8 bases align to TRBD1. Germline V CDR1 and CDR2: SGHRS, YFSETQ. J was trimmed by 0 bases and V by 4 bases; bases with no gene match: 5. The CDR3 has 16 amino acids. The DNA for the CDR3 is TGCGCCAGCAGCCCAACGGGACAGGCGAACACCGGGGAGCTGTTTTTT. As protein: CASSPTGQANTGELFF.